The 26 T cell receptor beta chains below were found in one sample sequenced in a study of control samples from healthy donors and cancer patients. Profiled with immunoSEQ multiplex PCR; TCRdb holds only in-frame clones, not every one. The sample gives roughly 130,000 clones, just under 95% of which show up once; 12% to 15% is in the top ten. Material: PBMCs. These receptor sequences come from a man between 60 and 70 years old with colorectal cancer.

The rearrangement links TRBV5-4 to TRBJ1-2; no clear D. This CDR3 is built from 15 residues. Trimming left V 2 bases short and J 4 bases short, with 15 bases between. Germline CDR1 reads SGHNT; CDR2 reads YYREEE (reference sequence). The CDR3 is CASSFDPGFGYGYTF. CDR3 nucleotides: TGTGCCAGCAGCTTTGACCCCGGGTTCGGCTATGGCTACACCTTC. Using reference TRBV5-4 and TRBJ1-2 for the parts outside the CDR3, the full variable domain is ETGVTQSPTHLIKTRGQQVTLRCSSQSGHNTVSWYQQALGQGPQFIFQYYREEENGRGNFPPRFSGLQFPNYSSELNVNALELDDSALYLCASSFDPGFGYGYTFGSGTRLTVV.

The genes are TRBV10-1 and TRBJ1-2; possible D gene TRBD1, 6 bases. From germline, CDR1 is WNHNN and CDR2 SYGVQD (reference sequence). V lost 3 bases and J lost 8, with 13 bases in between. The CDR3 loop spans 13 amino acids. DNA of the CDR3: TGCGCCAGCAGTGAATACAGGGATTCCGGCTACACCTTC. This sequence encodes CASSEYRDSGYTF.

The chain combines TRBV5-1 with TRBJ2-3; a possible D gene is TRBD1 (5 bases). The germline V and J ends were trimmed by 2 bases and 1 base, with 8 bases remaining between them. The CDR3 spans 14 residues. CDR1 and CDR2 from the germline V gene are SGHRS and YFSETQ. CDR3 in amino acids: CASSFQGGTDTQYF. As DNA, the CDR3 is TGCGCCAGCAGCTTCCAGGGTGGCACAGATACGCAGTATTTT.

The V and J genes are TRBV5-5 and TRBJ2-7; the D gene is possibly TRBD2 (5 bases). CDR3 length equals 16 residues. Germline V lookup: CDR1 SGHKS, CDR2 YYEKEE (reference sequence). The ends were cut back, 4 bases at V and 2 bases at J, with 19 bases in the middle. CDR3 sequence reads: CASSKAGIGLTYEQYF. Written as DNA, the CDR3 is TGTGCCAGCAGCAAAGCCGGGATCGGGCTAACCTACGAGCAGTACTTC.

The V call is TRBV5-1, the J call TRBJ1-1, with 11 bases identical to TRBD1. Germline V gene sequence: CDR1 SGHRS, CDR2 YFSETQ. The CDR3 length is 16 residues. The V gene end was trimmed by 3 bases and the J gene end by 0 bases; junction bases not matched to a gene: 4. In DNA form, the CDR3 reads TGCGCCAGCAGCTGGGGGACAGGGGGAATGAACACTGAAGCTTTCTTT. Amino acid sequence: CASSWGTGGMNTEAFF.

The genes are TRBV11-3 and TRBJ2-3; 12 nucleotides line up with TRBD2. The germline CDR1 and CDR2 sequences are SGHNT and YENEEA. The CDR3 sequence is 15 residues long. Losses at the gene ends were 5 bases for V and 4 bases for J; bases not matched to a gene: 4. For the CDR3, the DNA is TGTGCCAGCAGCCTATCTAGCGGGGGGGCAGATACGCAGTATTTT. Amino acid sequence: CASSLSSGGADTQYF. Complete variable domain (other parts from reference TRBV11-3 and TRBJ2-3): EAGVVQSPRYKIIEKKQPVAFWCNPISGHNTLYWYLQNLGQGPELLIRYENEEAVDDSQLPKDRFSAERLKGVDSTLKIQPAELGDSAVYLCASSLSSGGADTQYFGPGTRLTVL.

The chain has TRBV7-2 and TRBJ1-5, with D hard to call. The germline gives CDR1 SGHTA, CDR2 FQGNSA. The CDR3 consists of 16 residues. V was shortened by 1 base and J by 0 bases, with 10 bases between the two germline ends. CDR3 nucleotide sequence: TGTGCCAGCAGCTTAGGGGTGGCGGATAGCAATCAGCCCCAGCATTTT. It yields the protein CASSLGVADSNQPQHF. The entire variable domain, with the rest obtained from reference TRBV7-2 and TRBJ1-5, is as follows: GAGVSQSPSNKVTEKGKDVELRCDPISGHTALYWYRQSLGQGLEFLIYFQGNSAPDKSGLPSDRFSAERTGGSVSTLTIQRTQQEDSAVYLCASSLGVADSNQPQHFGDGTRLSIL.

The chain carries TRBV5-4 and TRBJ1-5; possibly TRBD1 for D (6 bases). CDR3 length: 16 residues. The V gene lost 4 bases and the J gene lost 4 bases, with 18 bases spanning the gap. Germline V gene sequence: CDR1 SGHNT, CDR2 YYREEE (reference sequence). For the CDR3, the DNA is TGTGCCAGCAGCGACTTACCAGGGGTTACAAATCAGCCCCAGCATTTT. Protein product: CASSDLPGVTNQPQHF.

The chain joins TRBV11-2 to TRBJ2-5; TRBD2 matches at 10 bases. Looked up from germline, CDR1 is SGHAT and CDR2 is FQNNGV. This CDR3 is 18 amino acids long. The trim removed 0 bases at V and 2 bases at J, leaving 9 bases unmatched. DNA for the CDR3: TGTGCCAGCAGCTTAGAGAGTAGGCTAGCGGGGGCTCAAGAGACCCAGTACTTC. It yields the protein CASSLESRLAGAQETQYF.

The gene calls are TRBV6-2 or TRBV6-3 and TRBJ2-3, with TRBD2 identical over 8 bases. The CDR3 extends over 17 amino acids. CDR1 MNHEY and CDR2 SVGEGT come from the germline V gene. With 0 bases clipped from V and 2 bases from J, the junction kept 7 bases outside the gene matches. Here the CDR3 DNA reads TGTGCCAGCAGTTACTCGACTGCGGGGGGCCCCACAGATACGCAGTATTTT. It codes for CASSYSTAGGPTDTQYF.

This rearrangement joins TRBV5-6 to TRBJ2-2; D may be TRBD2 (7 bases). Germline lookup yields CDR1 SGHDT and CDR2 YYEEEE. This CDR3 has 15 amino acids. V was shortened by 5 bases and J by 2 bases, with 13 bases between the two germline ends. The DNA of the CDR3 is TGTGCCAGCAGGCTGGGAGGGGGAAACACCGGGGAGCTGTTTTTT. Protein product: CASRLGGGNTGELFF.

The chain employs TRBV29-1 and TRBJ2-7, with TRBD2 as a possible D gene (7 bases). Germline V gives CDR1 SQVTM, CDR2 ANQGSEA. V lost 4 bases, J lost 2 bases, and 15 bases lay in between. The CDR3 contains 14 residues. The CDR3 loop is CSVGPRGLAYEQYF. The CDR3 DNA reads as TGCAGCGTTGGCCCGCGGGGGCTGGCCTACGAGCAGTACTTC.

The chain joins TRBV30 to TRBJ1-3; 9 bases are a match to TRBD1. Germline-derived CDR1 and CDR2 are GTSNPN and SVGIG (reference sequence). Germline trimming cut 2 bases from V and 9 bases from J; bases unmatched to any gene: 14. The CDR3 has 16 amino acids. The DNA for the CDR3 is TGTGCCTGGAGTTTCACCCGGACAGGGGCCGTGGGCACCATATATTTT. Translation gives CAWSFTRTGAVGTIYF.

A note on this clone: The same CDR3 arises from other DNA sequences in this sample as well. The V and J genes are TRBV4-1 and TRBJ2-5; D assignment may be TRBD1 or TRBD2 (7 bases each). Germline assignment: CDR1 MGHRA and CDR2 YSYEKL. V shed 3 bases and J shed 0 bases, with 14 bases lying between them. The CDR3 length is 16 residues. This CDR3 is CASSQAGGGNQETQYF. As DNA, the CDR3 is TGCGCCAGCAGCCAGGCAGGGGGGGGCAACCAAGAGACCCAGTACTTC.

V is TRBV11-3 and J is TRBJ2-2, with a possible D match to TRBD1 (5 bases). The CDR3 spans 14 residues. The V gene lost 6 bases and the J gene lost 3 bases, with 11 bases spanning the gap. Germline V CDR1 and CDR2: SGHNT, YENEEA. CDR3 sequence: CASSSDRYTGELFF. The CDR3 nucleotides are TGTGCCAGCAGTTCCGACAGATACACCGGGGAGCTGTTTTTT.

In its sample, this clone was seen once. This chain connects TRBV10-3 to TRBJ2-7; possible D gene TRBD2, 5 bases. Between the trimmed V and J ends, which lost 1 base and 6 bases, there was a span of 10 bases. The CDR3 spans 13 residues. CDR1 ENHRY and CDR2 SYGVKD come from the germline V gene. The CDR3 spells CAISEFEGVEQYF. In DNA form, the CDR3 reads TGTGCCATCAGTGAGTTCGAGGGCGTCGAGCAGTACTTC.

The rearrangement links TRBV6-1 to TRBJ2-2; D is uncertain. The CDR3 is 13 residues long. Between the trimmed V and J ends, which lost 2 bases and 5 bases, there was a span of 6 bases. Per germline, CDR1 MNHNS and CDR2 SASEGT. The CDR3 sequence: CASSEQPTGELFF. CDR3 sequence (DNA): TGTGCCAGCAGTGAACAGCCTACCGGGGAGCTGTTTTTT.

CDR3 region: CATRQGHTGELFF. The CDR3 nucleotides read TGTGCCACCAGACAGGGCCACACCGGGGAGCTGTTTTTT. V is TRBV24-1 and J is TRBJ2-2; tentatively, D is TRBD1 (6 bases). Germline-derived CDR1 and CDR2 are KGHDR and SFDVKD. CDR3 length: 13 residues. V was cut by 7 bases and J by 3 bases, with 8 bases left in between.

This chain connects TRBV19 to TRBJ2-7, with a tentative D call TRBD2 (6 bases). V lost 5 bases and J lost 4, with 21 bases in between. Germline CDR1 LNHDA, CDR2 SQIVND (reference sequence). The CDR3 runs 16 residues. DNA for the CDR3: TGTGCCAGTAGTCTCCTAGGCGGGATGAACAATTACGAGCAGTACTTC. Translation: CASSLLGGMNNYEQYF.

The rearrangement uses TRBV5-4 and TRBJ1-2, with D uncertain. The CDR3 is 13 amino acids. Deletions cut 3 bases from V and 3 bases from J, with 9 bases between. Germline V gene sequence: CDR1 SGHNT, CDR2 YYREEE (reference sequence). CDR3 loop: CASSSPADYGYTF. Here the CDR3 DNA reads TGTGCCAGCAGCTCCCCGGCGGACTATGGCTACACCTTC.

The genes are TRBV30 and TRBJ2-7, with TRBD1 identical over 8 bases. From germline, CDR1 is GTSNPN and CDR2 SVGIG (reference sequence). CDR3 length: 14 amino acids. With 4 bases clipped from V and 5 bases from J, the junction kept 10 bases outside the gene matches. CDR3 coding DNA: TGTGCCTGGAACCGAAGGACAGGGTGGAACGAGCAGTACTTC. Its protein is CAWNRRTGWNEQYF. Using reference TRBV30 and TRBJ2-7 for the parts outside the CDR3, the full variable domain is SQTIHQWPATLVQPVGSPLSLECTVEGTSNPNLYWYRQAAGRGLQLLFYSVGIGQISSEVPQNLSASRPQDRQFILSSKKLLLSDSGFYLCAWNRRTGWNEQYFGPGTRLTVT.

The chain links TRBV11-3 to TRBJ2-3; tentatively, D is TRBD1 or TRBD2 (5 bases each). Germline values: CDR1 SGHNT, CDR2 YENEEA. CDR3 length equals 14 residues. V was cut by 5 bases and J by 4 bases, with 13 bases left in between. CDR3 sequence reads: CASSKRTGPDTQYF. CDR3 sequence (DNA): TGTGCCAGCAGCAAAAGGACGGGGCCAGATACGCAGTATTTT.

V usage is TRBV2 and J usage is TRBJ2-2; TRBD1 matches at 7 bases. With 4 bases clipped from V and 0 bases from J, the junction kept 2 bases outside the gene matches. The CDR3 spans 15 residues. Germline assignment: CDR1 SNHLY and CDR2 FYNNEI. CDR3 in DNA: TGTGCCAGCAGTGCCGGGACAGCGAACACCGGGGAGCTGTTTTTT. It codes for CASSAGTANTGELFF. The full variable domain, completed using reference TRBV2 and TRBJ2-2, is EPEVTQTPSHQVTQMGQEVILRCVPISNHLYFYWYRQILGQKVEFLVSFYNNEISEKSEIFDDQFSVERPDGSNFTLKIRSTKLEDSAMYFCASSAGTANTGELFFGEGSRLTVL.

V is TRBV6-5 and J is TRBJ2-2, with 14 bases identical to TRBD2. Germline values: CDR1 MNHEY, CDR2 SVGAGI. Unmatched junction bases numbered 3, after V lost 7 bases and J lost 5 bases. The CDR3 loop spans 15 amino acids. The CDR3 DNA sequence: TGTGCCAGCATAAGGACTAGCGGGGGGACCGGGGAGCTGTTTTTT. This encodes CASIRTSGGTGELFF.

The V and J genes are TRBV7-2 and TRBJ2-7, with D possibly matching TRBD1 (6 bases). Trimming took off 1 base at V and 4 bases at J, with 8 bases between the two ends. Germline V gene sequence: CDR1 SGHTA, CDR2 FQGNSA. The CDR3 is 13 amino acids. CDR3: CASSLGTEYEQYF. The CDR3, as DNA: TGTGCCAGCAGCTTAGGGACAGAGTACGAGCAGTACTTC.

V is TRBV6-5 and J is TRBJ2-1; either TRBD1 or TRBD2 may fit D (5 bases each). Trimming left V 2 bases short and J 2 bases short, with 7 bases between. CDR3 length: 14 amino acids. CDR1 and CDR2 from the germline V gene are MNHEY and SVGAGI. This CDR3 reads CASSYGGAYNEQFF. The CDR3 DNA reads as TGTGCCAGCAGTTACGGGGGTGCCTACAATGAGCAGTTCTTC.